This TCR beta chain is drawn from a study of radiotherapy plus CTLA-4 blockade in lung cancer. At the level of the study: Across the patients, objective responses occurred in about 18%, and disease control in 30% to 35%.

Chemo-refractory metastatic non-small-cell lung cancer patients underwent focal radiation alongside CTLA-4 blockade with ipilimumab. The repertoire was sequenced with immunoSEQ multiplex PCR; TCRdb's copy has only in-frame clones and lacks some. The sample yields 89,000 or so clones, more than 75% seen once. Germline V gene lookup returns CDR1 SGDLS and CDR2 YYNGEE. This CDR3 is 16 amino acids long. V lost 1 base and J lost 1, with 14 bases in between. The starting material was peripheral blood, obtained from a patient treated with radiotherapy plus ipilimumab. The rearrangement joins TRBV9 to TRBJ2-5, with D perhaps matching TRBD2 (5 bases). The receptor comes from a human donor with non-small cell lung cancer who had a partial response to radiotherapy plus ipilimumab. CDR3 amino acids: CASSVSEGWVQETQYF. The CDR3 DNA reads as TGTGCCAGCAGCGTATCAGAGGGTTGGGTCCAAGAGACCCAGTACTTC. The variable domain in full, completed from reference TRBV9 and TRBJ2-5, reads DSGVTQTPKHLITATGQRVTLRCSPRSGDLSVYWYQQSLDQGLQFLIQYYNGEERAKGNILERFSAQQFPDLHSELNLSSLELGDSALYFCASSVSEGWVQETQYFGPGTRLLVL.